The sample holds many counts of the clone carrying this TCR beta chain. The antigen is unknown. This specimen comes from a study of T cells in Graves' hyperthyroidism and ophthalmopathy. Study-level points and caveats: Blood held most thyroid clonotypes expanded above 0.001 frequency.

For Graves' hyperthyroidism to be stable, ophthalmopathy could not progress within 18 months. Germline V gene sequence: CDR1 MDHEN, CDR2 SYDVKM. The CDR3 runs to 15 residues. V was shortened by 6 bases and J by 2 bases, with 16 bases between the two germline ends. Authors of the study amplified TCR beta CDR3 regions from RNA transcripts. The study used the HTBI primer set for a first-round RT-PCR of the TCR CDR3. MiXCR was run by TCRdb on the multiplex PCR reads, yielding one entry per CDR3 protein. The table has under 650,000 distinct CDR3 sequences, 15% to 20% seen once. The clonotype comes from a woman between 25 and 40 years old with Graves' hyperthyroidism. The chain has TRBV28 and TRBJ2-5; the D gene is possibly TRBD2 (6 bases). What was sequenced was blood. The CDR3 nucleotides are TGTGCCAGCAGGCCGTCAGCGGGTTTACAAGAGACCCAGTACTTC. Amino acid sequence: CASRPSAGLQETQYF.